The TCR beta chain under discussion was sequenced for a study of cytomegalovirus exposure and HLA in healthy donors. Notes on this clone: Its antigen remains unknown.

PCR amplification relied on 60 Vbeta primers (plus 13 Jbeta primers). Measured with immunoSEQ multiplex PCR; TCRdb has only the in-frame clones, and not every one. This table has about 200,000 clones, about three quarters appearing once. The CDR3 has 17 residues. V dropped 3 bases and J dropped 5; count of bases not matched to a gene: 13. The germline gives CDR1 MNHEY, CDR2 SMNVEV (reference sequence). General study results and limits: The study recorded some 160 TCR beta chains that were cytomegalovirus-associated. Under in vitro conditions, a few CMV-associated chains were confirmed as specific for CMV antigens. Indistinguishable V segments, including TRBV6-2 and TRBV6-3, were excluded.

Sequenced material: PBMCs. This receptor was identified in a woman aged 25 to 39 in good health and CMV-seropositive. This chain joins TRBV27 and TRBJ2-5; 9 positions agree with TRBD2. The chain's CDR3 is CASSFIPLGAGGETQYF. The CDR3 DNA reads TGTGCCAGCAGTTTCATCCCCCTCGGGGCGGGAGGGGAGACCCAGTACTTC.